This T cell receptor beta chain was obtained from a study of blood T cell repertoires in COVID-19. Turning to the study itself: Donors in the United States, Italy and Spain gave samples during acute or convalescent COVID-19. The cDNA or gDNA used as material had been derived from T cells, B-cell-depleted T cells, or PBMCs.

V gave up 2 bases and J gave up 6 bases, with 7 bases separating them. The CDR3 is 12 residues long. Per the germline V gene, CDR1 is SNHLY and CDR2 is FYNNEI. Under the authors' procedure: For nucleated cells, counts were estimated from reference gene primer amplification. The repertoire was sequenced with immunoSEQ multiplex PCR; TCRdb's copy has only in-frame clones and lacks some. Clone size and V and J calls were adopted from that table, with D and trimming inferred from the DNA. The profile shows under 30,000 clones, about nine tenths of them singletons. The rearrangement uses TRBV2 and TRBJ1-2; D gene uncertain. The sequence came from a human donor with active COVID-19. The donor label of this sample is uncertain. What was sequenced was peripheral blood. CDR3 amino acids: CASSENQNGYTF. The CDR3 DNA reads TGTGCCAGCAGTGAAAACCAGAATGGCTACACCTTC.